The present TCR beta chain was sequenced within a study of blood T cell repertoires in COVID-19. Study at large: PBMCs, B-cell-depleted T cells, or T cells provided the cDNA or gDNA that made up the material.

Participants came from about 24 US areas, aged about 18 to 100 years. Participant-reported clinical history was the basis for cohort assignment. Data came from immunoSEQ multiplex PCR; TCRdb stores just in-frame clones and leaves some out. Among 210,000 or so clones, under 90% were seen once, and the ten largest hold about 8.9%. CDR1 and CDR2 (germline): SGHNT, YENEEA. CDR3 length: 15 amino acids. Trimming pared 1 base from V and 8 bases from J, leaving 15 bases between. This clone has more than one count but fewer than ten. The receptor's source is a woman aged 45-65 years with acute COVID-19. Sequenced material: PBMCs or T cells enriched from blood (not recorded which). V and J are TRBV11-3 and TRBJ2-1; D perhaps matches TRBD1 (6 bases). The CDR3 DNA reads TGTGCCAGCAGCTTAGTGCAGGGGCCGGGTGATGAGCAGTTCTTC. Translating it yields CASSLVQGPGDEQFF.